Listed below are T cell receptor beta chains from one sample, sequenced in a study of T cells in Graves' hyperthyroidism and ophthalmopathy. Each CDR3 protein gets one entry after TCRdb re-called the multiplex PCR reads with MiXCR. The table has about 360,000 distinct CDR3 sequences, about 13% seen once. Sample: blood. All receptors derive from a woman between 18 and 30 years old with Graves' hyperthyroidism. CDR3s include the opening cysteine and the closing phenylalanine or tryptophan. A D gene is named only where the DNA matches it firmly. Size is stated for part of the rows, as once, few or many counts, or as a class when the clone is expanded.

TRBV10-2	.	many	TRBJ1-1	CASRIGRLNTEAFF	TGCGCCAGCAGAATCGGGAGGCTGAACACTGAAGCTTTCTTT
TRBV6-2/TRBV6-3	.	.	TRBJ1-6	CASCDSNSPLHF	TGTGCCAGCTGCGATTCGAATTCACCCCTCCACTTT
TRBV29-1	TRBD2	many	TRBJ2-3	CSVEEGLAGGLDTQYF	TGCAGCGTTGAGGAAGGACTAGCGGGAGGGTTGGATACGCAGTATTTT
TRBV12-3/TRBV12-4	.	.	TRBJ1-2	CASSFGREFYGYTF	TGTGCCAGCAGTTTCGGCAGGGAATTTTATGGCTACACCTTC
TRBV29-1	.	many	TRBJ1-1	CRGGGGAITEAFF	TGCAGGGGGGGAGGGGGAGCGATCACTGAAGCTTTCTTT
TRBV28	.	.	TRBJ2-7	CASSSTVYGQYF	TGTGCCAGCAGCTCGACAGTTTACGGGCAGTACTTC
TRBV4-3	TRBD2	.	TRBJ2-5	CASSQDVVSGTETQYF	TGCGCCAGCAGCCAAGATGTGGTAAGCGGGACGGAGACCCAGTACTTC
TRBV20-1	TRBD1	.	TRBJ1-1	CSAPGQGPLNTEAFF	TGCAGTGCTCCTGGACAGGGGCCCTTGAACACTGAAGCTTTCTTT
TRBV6-2/TRBV6-3	TRBD1	.	TRBJ2-7	CASRSTGSSYEQYF	TGTGCCAGCAGATCGACAGGGTCTAGCTACGAGCAGTACTTC
TRBV5-5	.	many	TRBJ2-1	CASSRQAYNEQFF	TGTGCCAGCAGCCGACAGGCCTACAATGAGCAGTTCTTC
TRBV7-9	.	many	TRBJ1-2	CAGVSEADYGYTF	TGTGCCGGGGTTTCGGAGGCCGATTATGGCTACACCTTC
TRBV5-6	.	.	TRBJ1-5	CASSRTHSNQPQHF	TGTGCCAGCAGTAGGACACATAGCAATCAGCCCCAGCATTTT
TRBV9	TRBD2	many	TRBJ2-3	CASSPHSGSGADTQYF	TGTGCCAGCAGTCCTCATAGCGGGAGCGGAGCAGATACGCAGTATTTT
TRBV7-3	.	.	TRBJ2-5	CASSLTTEKETQYF	TGTGCCAGCAGCTTAACTACAGAAAAAGAGACCCAGTACTTC
TRBV13	TRBD1	.	TRBJ1-2	CASSLQGAPGYTF	TGTGCCAGCAGCTTACAGGGGGCGCCCGGCTACACCTTC
TRBV7-9	.	many	TRBJ2-3	CASTWDTRRSTDTQYF	TGTGCCAGCACCTGGGACACCCGGAGGAGCACAGATACGCAGTATTTT
TRBV18	.	many	TRBJ1-1	CASSPETANTEAFF	TGTGCCAGCTCACCAGAGACAGCGAACACTGAAGCTTTCTTT
TRBV28	.	many	TRBJ2-7	CASSRGTTPLGEQYF	TGTGCCAGCAGCCGAGGGACCACCCCCCTCGGCGAGCAGTACTTC
TRBV4-1	.	.	TRBJ1-4	CASSQVMAQEKLFF	TGCGCCAGCAGCCAAGTCATGGCCCAGGAAAAACTGTTTTTT
TRBV27	TRBD1	few	TRBJ2-5	CASSLETGVRETQYF	TGTGCCAGCAGTTTGGAGACAGGGGTGCGAGAGACCCAGTACTTC
TRBV3-1	.	many	TRBJ1-1	CASSLPPFQEAFF	TGTGCCAGCAGCCTCCCACCTTTCCAAGAAGCTTTCTTT
TRBV6-5	.	few	TRBJ1-4	CASSFQSNEKLFF	TGTGCCAGCAGTTTCCAGTCTAATGAAAAACTGTTTTTT
TRBV20-1	.	many	TRBJ2-4	CSAKGGGHIQYF	TGCAGTGCTAAGGGAGGGGGGCACATTCAGTACTTC
TRBV5-1	.	.	TRBJ1-3	CASSLVGTRSGNTIYF	TGCGCCAGCAGCTTGGTCGGGACCCGCTCTGGAAACACCATATATTTT
TRBV7-9	.	many	TRBJ2-5	CASGLGGAQETQYF	TGTGCCAGCGGCTTGGGCGGGGCTCAAGAGACCCAGTACTTC
TRBV10-3	TRBD2	many	TRBJ2-3	CAISGPGSELAGSSTDTQYF	TGTGCCATCAGTGGGCCGGGATCAGAACTAGCGGGGTCGAGCACAGATACGCAGTATTTT
TRBV7-3	.	many	TRBJ2-7	CASSLSSERVYEQYF	TGTGCCAGCAGCTTAAGCTCCGAGAGGGTCTACGAGCAGTACTTC
TRBV6-2/TRBV6-3	TRBD1	few	TRBJ1-5	CASRTGGQPQHF	TGTGCCAGCAGAACAGGGGGCCAGCCCCAGCATTTT
TRBV6-2/TRBV6-3	TRBD2	many	TRBJ2-7	CASSYRRRLADLLQQYF	TGTGCCAGCAGTTACCGCAGAAGACTAGCGGACTTACTGCAGCAGTACTTC
TRBV6-1	.	many	TRBJ2-7	CASSEARTALREQYF	TGTGCCAGCAGTGAAGCGCGGACAGCCCTCCGCGAGCAGTACTTC
TRBV27	.	few	TRBJ1-5	CASSLRGRGNSNQPQHF	TGTGCCAGCAGTTTACGGGGACGGGGCAATAGCAATCAGCCCCAGCATTTT
TRBV12-3/TRBV12-4	.	many	TRBJ2-7	CASSLDTAYEQYF	TGTGCCAGCAGCTTAGACACCGCCTACGAGCAGTACTTC
TRBV6-5	.	many	TRBJ2-5	CASSYSGSGGQETQYF	TGTGCCAGCAGTTACTCGGGTAGTGGTGGGCAAGAGACCCAGTACTTC
TRBV7-9	.	.	TRBJ2-7	CASSFTPDRSHEQYF	TGTGCCAGCAGCTTCACGCCCGACAGGTCCCACGAGCAGTACTTC
TRBV7-9	.	many	TRBJ1-2	CASSLENVYGYTF	TGTGCCAGCAGCTTAGAGAACGTCTATGGCTACACCTTC
TRBV6-2/TRBV6-3	.	many	TRBJ1-1	CASSYSEGTMNTEAFF	TGTGCCAGCAGTTACTCGGAGGGAACGATGAACACTGAAGCTTTCTTT
TRBV2	.	many	TRBJ2-3	CASSERRRLGVDTQYF	TGTGCCAGCAGTGAACGCCGGAGACTTGGGGTTGATACGCAGTATTTT
TRBV19	.	.	TRBJ1-2	CASTPAPNYGYTF	TGTGCCAGTACGCCAGCTCCTAACTATGGCTACACCTTC
TRBV5-1	TRBD2	.	TRBJ2-5	CASSSISGVTWETQYF	TGCGCCAGCAGCTCGATTAGCGGGGTCACTTGGGAGACCCAGTACTTC
TRBV5-6	.	few	TRBJ1-1	CASSLRGATEAFF	TGTGCCAGCAGCTTGAGGGGGGCAACTGAAGCTTTCTTT
TRBV12-3/TRBV12-4	TRBD1	many	TRBJ2-2	CASSLALGDRGTGELFF	TGTGCCAGCAGTTTAGCGCTAGGAGACAGGGGAACCGGGGAGCTGTTTTTT
TRBV5-4	TRBD2	.	TRBJ2-3	CASSFAGGQADTQYF	TGTGCCAGCAGCTTCGCGGGGGGGCAGGCAGATACGCAGTATTTT
TRBV11-2	.	.	TRBJ2-2	CASTPIAGGYTGELFF	TGTGCCAGCACCCCAATAGCAGGGGGGTACACCGGGGAGCTGTTTTTT
TRBV18	TRBD1	many	TRBJ1-1	CASSPTGSGANTEAFF	TGTGCCAGCTCACCGACAGGGTCGGGTGCGAACACTGAAGCTTTCTTT
TRBV7-2	TRBD2	.	TRBJ2-5	CASSLGGTSYF	TGTGCCAGCAGCTTAGGCGGGACTAGTTACTTC
TRBV15	.	many	TRBJ2-7	CATTPMGGKDEQYF	TGTGCCACTACCCCGATGGGGGGCAAGGACGAGCAGTACTTC
TRBV3-1	.	few	TRBJ2-7	CASSVPGTGGSYEQYF	TGTGCCAGCAGCGTCCCCGGGACTGGGGGATCCTACGAGCAGTACTTC
TRBV7-3	.	many	TRBJ2-1	CASSLNKGLSEDEQFF	TGTGCCAGCAGCTTAAATAAGGGACTCTCTGAGGATGAGCAGTTCTTC
TRBV28	.	few	TRBJ1-5	CASRPPSRYNQPQHF	TGTGCCAGCAGACCCCCGAGCAGGTACAATCAGCCCCAGCATTTT
TRBV18	.	many	TRBJ1-1	CASSPRDRMNTEAFF	TGTGCCAGCTCACCAAGAGACAGGATGAACACTGAAGCTTTCTTT
TRBV9	.	.	TRBJ2-7	CASGASRDKAKGGGLLEQYF	TGTGCCAGCGGCGCCTCCCGGGACAAGGCGAAGGGGGGGGGTCTACTCGAGCAGTACTTC
TRBV19	.	.	TRBJ1-1	CASSIVRNTEAFF	TGTGCCAGTAGTATCGTGAGGAACACTGAAGCTTTCTTT
TRBV7-9	.	many	TRBJ1-2	CASSSRTYNYGYTF	TGTGCCAGCAGCAGCCGGACCTATAACTATGGCTACACCTTC
TRBV3-1	.	many	TRBJ2-7	CASSQGLGNYEQYF	TGTGCCAGCAGCCAAGGCCTCGGTAACTACGAGCAGTACTTC
TRBV28	.	many	TRBJ2-5	CASSLSGAGIGETQYF	TGTGCCAGCAGTTTATCGGGGGCGGGGATCGGAGAGACCCAGTACTTC